The rows below give T cell receptor beta chains drawn from one sample of a study of blood T cell repertoires in COVID-19. Measured with immunoSEQ multiplex PCR; TCRdb has only the in-frame clones, and not every one. The repertoire holds approximately 240,000 clones, with about 85% as singletons. The sequenced material came from peripheral blood. These receptors all stem from a woman aged 80 or over with active or convalescent COVID-19. Both conserved end residues are part of each CDR3. D genes are given only for firm matches. Size tells how often a clone was seen (once, few, many) or the class of an expanded clone, and some rows leave it out.

once,TRBJ2-2,TRBV18,-,TGTGCCAGCTCACGGTCCACTCCCGGGGAGCTGTTTTTT,CASSRSTPGELFF
-,TRBJ1-3,TRBV7-9,TRBD1,TGTGCCAGCAGCTTCGGCAGGGGGTTAAGAAACACCATATATTTT,CASSFGRGLRNTIYF
-,TRBJ1-2,TRBV6-5,TRBD1,TGTGCCACCGGACAGGGCGACTCTTATGGCTACACCTTC,CATGQGDSYGYTF
-,TRBJ2-7,TRBV4-3,-,TGCGCCAGCAGCAAAGTCCGAACAGTCTCCTACGAGCAGTACTTC,CASSKVRTVSYEQYF
-,TRBJ2-7,TRBV2,-,TGTGCCAGCAGTCGACAAATCTACGAGCAGTACTTC,CASSRQIYEQYF
once,TRBJ1-1,TRBV7-9,TRBD1,TGTGCCAGCAGCTCGGACAGGGCGGTTGAAGCTTTCTTT,CASSSDRAVEAFF
-,TRBJ1-1,TRBV5-1,-,TGCGCCAGCAGCTTGGGGCAGGTTAACACTGAAGCTTTCTTT,CASSLGQVNTEAFF
few,TRBJ1-5,TRBV10-3,TRBD1,TGTGCCATCAGTGAACCGGACAGGGGTCAGCCCCAGCATTTT,CAISEPDRGQPQHF
-,TRBJ1-1,TRBV6-6,-,TGTGCCAGCAGTCCCCGGACAGAAACTGAAGCTTTCTTT,CASSPRTETEAFF
-,TRBJ1-2,TRBV5-6,-,TGTGCCAGCAGCCCAGAGGGCGATGGCTACACCTTC,CASSPEGDGYTF
-,TRBJ2-7,TRBV6-2/TRBV6-3,-,TGTGCCAGCAGTGGCCAGGACTACGAGCAGTACTTC,CASSGQDYEQYF
few,TRBJ2-2,TRBV5-4,-,TGTGCCAGCAGCTTGGCCGGACAGAGTACCGGGGAGCTGTTTTTT,CASSLAGQSTGELFF
-,TRBJ1-5,TRBV28,-,TGTGCCAGCAGTTTCCGGGCGTTGGAGCCGGGACAGCCCCAGCATTTT,CASSFRALEPGQPQHF
-,TRBJ2-3,TRBV28,TRBD2,TGTGCCACTGGCGGGGGGCGGAATTTTGGCACAGATACGCAGTATTTT,CATGGGRNFGTDTQYF
-,TRBJ2-5,TRBV24-1,TRBD1,TGTGCCACCAGTGACCCACAGGGGGCTGGAGAGACCCAGTACTTC,CATSDPQGAGETQYF
-,TRBJ2-3,TRBV5-1,TRBD1,TGCGCCAGCAGCTTGGCGGACAGGGGGAAGACAGATACGCAGTATTTT,CASSLADRGKTDTQYF
few,TRBJ2-7,TRBV30,TRBD1,TGTGCCTGGAGTAAGGGACAGTTTCCCTACGAGCAGTACTTC,CAWSKGQFPYEQYF
-,TRBJ2-2,TRBV7-9,-,TGTGCCAGCACCCAACGACAGGCGAACACCGGGGAGCTGTTTTTT,CASTQRQANTGELFF
-,TRBJ1-1,TRBV7-3,TRBD1,TGTGCCAGCAGCTCTGTACCAGGGGGAACTGAAGCTTTCTTT,CASSSVPGGTEAFF
once,TRBJ1-3,TRBV27,TRBD1,TGTGCCAGCAGTTTAGACAGGGCGAGCACCATATATTTT,CASSLDRASTIYF
-,TRBJ2-3,TRBV7-3,TRBD2,TGTGCCAGCAGCCTCCTAGCGGGGGGTACTCCGGATACGCAGTATTTT,CASSLLAGGTPDTQYF
-,TRBJ2-5,TRBV30,-,TGTGCCTGGACCCACGGAGAGACCCAGTACTTC,CAWTHGETQYF
-,TRBJ2-1,TRBV9,-,TGTGCCAGCAGCGCCGTACAGGGTCACAATGAGCAGTTCTTC,CASSAVQGHNEQFF